This is a list of T cell receptor beta chains from one sample in a study of shared clonotypes between healthy human individuals. Repertoires were generated with immunoSEQ multiplex PCR, while TCRdb's copy carries only in-frame clones and drops some. Of approximately 810,000 clones listed, about 91% were seen once; the top ten hold nearly 25%. Sample: naive CD8+ T cells sorted from blood. The origin of the receptors is a man aged 30 to 39 in good health. Each CDR3 is given with its conserved first and last residue. A D gene is named only where the DNA matches it firmly. Rows may omit the clone size; those that give it use once, few, many or a size class.

D	V	size	J	DNA	CDR3
TRBD2	TRBV4-3	NA	TRBJ2-3	TGCGCCAGCAGCCAAGAGTGGGCGGGAGAACCAGATACGCAGTATTTT	CASSQEWAGEPDTQYF
NA	TRBV15	NA	TRBJ2-5	TGTGCCACCAGCAGACCAGGGGAAGAGACCCAGTACTTC	CATSRPGEETQYF
NA	TRBV7-6	NA	TRBJ2-1	TGTGCCAGCAGCCGCACCCTTGGGCTGCACAATGAGCAGTTCTTC	CASSRTLGLHNEQFF
NA	TRBV25-1	few	TRBJ2-7	TGTGCCAGCATGAGTTACGAGCAGTACTTC	CASMSYEQYF
NA	TRBV14	NA	TRBJ1-5	TGTGCCAGCCCTTGGGCAGGGAAAATTGTAATAAGGGATCAGCCCCAGCATTTT	CASPWAGKIVIRDQPQHF
NA	TRBV7-2	once	TRBJ2-5	TGTGCCAGCAGCTTAGGGCAGGGGTTTGAGGAGACCCAGTACTTC	CASSLGQGFEETQYF
TRBD1	TRBV7-7	NA	TRBJ2-5	TGTGCTAGCAGCTTAGGCCCCACAGGGGTAGGAGAGACCCAGTACTTC	CASSLGPTGVGETQYF
TRBD2	TRBV4-1	NA	TRBJ2-1	TGCGCCAGCAGCCAAGTATCGGGACTAGCGGGAGATGAGCAGTTCTTC	CASSQVSGLAGDEQFF
NA	TRBV5-1	NA	TRBJ2-5	TGCGCCAGCAGTTCCGGGGCCCTATCCGAGACCCAGTACTTC	CASSSGALSETQYF
NA	TRBV2	many	TRBJ2-5	TGTGCCAGCGTTGGAGGACTACAAGAGACCCAGTACTTC	CASVGGLQETQYF
NA	TRBV19	NA	TRBJ2-5	TGTGCCAGTAGTATTTTTGTCCAGGCCTGGGAGACCCAGTACTTC	CASSIFVQAWETQYF
TRBD1	TRBV6-6	NA	TRBJ1-1	TGTGCCAGCAGTTTCGACAGGGGAACTGAAGCTTTCTTT	CASSFDRGTEAFF
NA	TRBV9	NA	TRBJ2-7	TGTGCCAGCAGCGTAAGGGTAGGGGGTCCCTACGAGCAGTACTTC	CASSVRVGGPYEQYF
NA	TRBV27	NA	TRBJ2-7	TGTGCCAGCAGTTTAGTTGCGGACCACTACGAGCAGTACTTC	CASSLVADHYEQYF
TRBD1	TRBV6-1	NA	TRBJ2-1	TGTGCCACCCCGGGACAGGGTTTCGATGAGCAGTTCTTC	CATPGQGFDEQFF
NA	TRBV28	NA	TRBJ2-1	TGTGCCAGCAGCCCCCTAGGGCACAATGAGCAGTTCTTC	CASSPLGHNEQFF
NA	TRBV11-3	NA	TRBJ2-1	TGTGCCAGCAGCTTAGGGGGGTCGATTAATGAGCAGTTCTTC	CASSLGGSINEQFF
NA	TRBV11-3	NA	TRBJ2-2	TGTGCCAGCAGCTTCGCTGGGAACGGCCCCGGGGAGCTGTTTTTT	CASSFAGNGPGELFF
TRBD1	TRBV10-3	NA	TRBJ1-4	TGTGCCATCAGTGACCCGGACAGGGAGGGTGAAAAACTGTTTTTT	CAISDPDREGEKLFF
TRBD2	TRBV29-1	NA	TRBJ2-2	TGCAGCGTTGGCCCTAGCGGCTACACCGGGGAGCTGTTTTTT	CSVGPSGYTGELFF
NA	TRBV7-9	NA	TRBJ1-3	TGTGCCAGCAGCTTAGCGGTTGGGCTCGGAAACACCATATATTTT	CASSLAVGLGNTIYF
NA	TRBV5-1	NA	TRBJ2-3	TGCGCCAGCAGCGTTGTCGGTTTTTCTGCGGTGACAGATACGCAGTATTTT	CASSVVGFSAVTDTQYF
NA	TRBV5-4	NA	TRBJ1-1	TGTGCCAGCAGCTGGGGGACTGTAACTGAAGCTTTCTTT	CASSWGTVTEAFF
NA	TRBV30	NA	TRBJ2-1	TGTGCCTGCCAAAAGGGGGGGAATGAGCAGTTCTTC	CACQKGGNEQFF
NA	TRBV27	NA	TRBJ1-2	TGTGCCAGCAGTTTAACCAATAAGCGGGGCTACACCTTC	CASSLTNKRGYTF
NA	TRBV7-6	once	TRBJ2-1	TGTGCCAGCAGCCCATTGTTGGGGGTCACCTACAATGAGCAGTTCTTC	CASSPLLGVTYNEQFF
NA	TRBV27	NA	TRBJ2-1	TGTGCCAGCAGCCCTCGGACCTCTTCCTACAATGAGCAGTTCTTC	CASSPRTSSYNEQFF
TRBD2	TRBV9	NA	TRBJ2-3	TGTGCCAGCAGCGTACCTATAGCGGGAGGGCCCCCGGATACGCAGTATTTT	CASSVPIAGGPPDTQYF
NA	TRBV29-1	NA	TRBJ2-6	TGCAGCGTTGAAACAGGTATAGCAGGAGAAATCTCTGGGGCCAACGTCCTGACTTTC	CSVETGIAGEISGANVLTF
NA	TRBV7-9	NA	TRBJ1-1	TGTGCCAGCAGCTTATCGGAGAACACTGAAGCTTTCTTT	CASSLSENTEAFF
NA	TRBV6-6	NA	TRBJ2-7	TGTGCCAGCAGTTACTCTCAGACTTACGAGCAGTACTTC	CASSYSQTYEQYF
NA	TRBV11-2	NA	TRBJ2-1	TGTGCCAGCAGCCCAGGGGCCAACAGGGCCAACTACAATGAGCAGTTCTTC	CASSPGANRANYNEQFF
NA	TRBV27	NA	TRBJ2-7	TGTGCCAGCAGTTCCACAGGGTACTACGAGCAGTACTTC	CASSSTGYYEQYF
NA	TRBV4-1	NA	TRBJ2-3	TGCGCCAGCAGCGGGGTTGAATATACGCAGTATTTT	CASSGVEYTQYF
NA	TRBV5-4	NA	TRBJ2-7	TGTGCCAGCAGCTTGGCGCCTGGAGGCGGCGTGACCTACGAGCAGTACTTC	CASSLAPGGGVTYEQYF
TRBD1	TRBV7-9	few	TRBJ1-5	TGTGCCAGCAGCTCGCAGGGGGAGCCCCAGCATTTT	CASSSQGEPQHF
TRBD1	TRBV29-1	NA	TRBJ2-7	TGCAGCGTTGAACTCCGAGGGGACAGGGGGTCCGAGCAGTACTTC	CSVELRGDRGSEQYF
TRBD2	TRBV7-2	NA	TRBJ2-2	TGTGCCAGCAGCTTACCGCCCGGGACTACTTACACCGGGGAGCTGTTTTTT	CASSLPPGTTYTGELFF
NA	TRBV4-1	NA	TRBJ1-1	TGCGCCAGCAGCCATCCGCCGGACAGTTTGAACACTGAAGCTTTCTTT	CASSHPPDSLNTEAFF
NA	TRBV7-2	NA	TRBJ1-4	TGTGCCAGCAGCTTAGGGGGGGGCCTACCAACTAATGAAAAACTGTTTTTT	CASSLGGGLPTNEKLFF
TRBD2	TRBV7-8	NA	TRBJ2-5	TGTGCCAGCAGCTTAGCTTCCCTAGCGGAAATGCGGGGTGATGAGACCCAGTACTTC	CASSLASLAEMRGDETQYF
NA	TRBV4-2	NA	TRBJ2-1	TGTGCCAGCAGCCAAGTGCCAGTAAGGGCTGACTATGAGCAGTTCTTC	CASSQVPVRADYEQFF
NA	TRBV4-3	NA	TRBJ2-7	TGCGCCAGCAGCCAAGCAGAGGGGAACGACGAGCAGTACTTC	CASSQAEGNDEQYF
TRBD2	TRBV6-1	NA	TRBJ2-1	TGTGCCAGCAGTGAAGTTGGAGGGACTAGCGGGAGGGAAAATGAGCAGTTCTTC	CASSEVGGTSGRENEQFF
NA	TRBV19	NA	TRBJ2-7	TGTGCCAGTAGTCTGGGAGTAGACGAGCAGTACTTC	CASSLGVDEQYF
TRBD2	TRBV9	NA	TRBJ2-5	TGTGCCAGCAGCGTAGGGGGCCTAGCGGGATCTGAGAAAGAGACCCAGTACTTC	CASSVGGLAGSEKETQYF
NA	TRBV9	NA	TRBJ1-5	TGTGCCAGCAGCGGTACACGGGATCAGCCCCAGCATTTT	CASSGTRDQPQHF
TRBD2	TRBV29-1	NA	TRBJ2-1	TGCAGCGTGACCGGACTAGCGGGAGGGTCTATCTCCTACAATGAGCAGTTCTTC	CSVTGLAGGSISYNEQFF
NA	TRBV18	few	TRBJ1-1	TGTGCCAGCTCACCACGAGGGGAGCCTGAAGCTTTCTTT	CASSPRGEPEAFF
NA	TRBV28	NA	TRBJ2-7	TGTGCCAGCAGTAACCGTCGGACGGGCTCCTCCTACGAGCAGTACTTC	CASSNRRTGSSYEQYF
NA	TRBV27	NA	TRBJ1-1	TGTGCCAGCAGTCAAGACCAGAACACTGAAGCTTTCTTT	CASSQDQNTEAFF
TRBD2	TRBV2	NA	TRBJ2-5	TGTGCCAGCAGTCATACCCCCACCGGGACTAGCGTCGGGGAGACCCAGTACTTC	CASSHTPTGTSVGETQYF
TRBD2	TRBV19	NA	TRBJ2-1	TGTGCCAGTAGTATGGCCAGCGGGAGAAGCTACAATGAGCAGTTCTTC	CASSMASGRSYNEQFF